This passage covers 10 T cell receptor beta chains from one sample sequenced in a study of T cells in Graves' hyperthyroidism and ophthalmopathy. The investigators amplified TCR beta CDR3 regions from RNA transcripts. In the first-round RT-PCR of the TCR CDR3, the HTBI primer set was used. TCRdb reanalysed the multiplex PCR reads using MiXCR and keeps one entry per CDR3 protein. The table has roughly 240,000 distinct CDR3 sequences, approximately 25% seen once; the top ten hold about 40%. The sequencing sample was made of blood. Receptor source: a woman aged 40 to 50 with Graves' ophthalmopathy.

The CDR3 DNA reads TGTGCCACCAGCAGAGTTGTCAGTACCTACGAGCAGTACTTC. Its protein product is CATSRVVSTYEQYF. This chain uses TRBV15 with TRBJ2-7; D remains unclear. Germline CDR1 is LNHNV and CDR2 is YYDKDF (reference sequence). The CDR3 runs 14 residues. Between the trimmed V and J ends, which lost 1 base and 2 bases, there was a span of 9 bases.

This clonotype was counted a few times. The rearrangement links TRBV9 to TRBJ1-2, with TRBD1 identical over 8 bases. V dropped 6 bases and J dropped 6; count of bases not matched to a gene: 13. Germline V gives CDR1 SGDLS, CDR2 YYNGEE. CDR3 length equals 15 residues. CDR3: CASNGIGTGGDGYTF. The DNA of the CDR3 is TGTGCCAGCAACGGGATAGGGACAGGAGGAGATGGCTACACCTTC.

The chain uses TRBV6-5 and TRBJ1-2, with a weak D call TRBD1 (5 bases). The germline V gene has CDR1 MNHEY and CDR2 SVGAGI. This CDR3 region has 13 residues. The V end lost 4 bases, the J end lost 4 bases, and 10 bases lay between the germline ends. CDR3 sequence reads: CASSSFGGYGYTF. CDR3 in DNA: TGTGCCAGCAGTTCATTCGGGGGCTATGGCTACACCTTC.

This clonotype showed up just a few times. The chain links TRBV6-1 to TRBJ1-1; D remains unclear. Germline V gives CDR1 MNHNS, CDR2 SASEGT. Trimming removed 8 bases at V and 8 bases at J, with 12 bases between. This CDR3 is 11 amino acids long. The chain's CDR3 is CASFLGKEAFF. DNA of the CDR3: TGTGCCAGCTTCCTGGGGAAAGAAGCTTTCTTT.

The rearrangement joins TRBV6-1 to TRBJ2-7; possible D gene TRBD2, 5 bases. The DNA end is a closer match to TRBJ2-1, so the J assignment may be wrong. The CDR3 runs to 13 residues. Per germline, CDR1 MNHNS and CDR2 SASEGT. Written as DNA, the CDR3 is TGTGCCAGCAGCCTGGGAGTCCGCTACGAGCAGTTCTTC. Protein product: CASSLGVRYEQFF.

The rearrangement links TRBV4-1 to TRBJ2-2; D unresolved. This CDR3 contains 15 residues. Deletions cut 1 base from V and 4 bases from J, with 10 bases between. The germline V gene encodes CDR1 MGHRA and CDR2 YSYEKL. CDR3 sequence (DNA): TGCGCCAGCAGCCAAGGTCCGGAACGCACCGGGGAGCTGTTTTTT. It is translated as CASSQGPERTGELFF.

In this sample, this clonotype turned up many times. The chain has TRBV4-2 and TRBJ1-2; D call uncertain. Trimming pared 0 bases from V and 4 bases from J, leaving 6 bases between. Looked up from germline, CDR1 is LGHNA and CDR2 is YNFKEQ. CDR3 size: 13 residues. CDR3 loop: CASSQDLSYGYTF. As DNA, the CDR3 is TGTGCCAGCAGCCAAGATTTGTCCTATGGCTACACCTTC.

The rearrangement links TRBV6-2 or TRBV6-3 to TRBJ1-1, with D tentatively TRBD1 (5 bases). The length of the CDR3 is 13 residues. Trimming took off 6 bases at V and 8 bases at J, with 16 bases between the two ends. Germline assignment: CDR1 MNHEY and CDR2 SVGEGT. The CDR3 DNA reads as TGTGCCAGCAGCAGGTCGGGGGAATCGGAAGCTTTCTTT. Translating it yields CASSRSGESEAFF.

This clonotype was picked up many times. The V call is TRBV9, the J call TRBJ1-2; D gene ambiguous. Trimming cost V 0 bases and J 2 bases, with 11 bases left between them. The V gene's germline CDR1 is SGDLS and CDR2 YYNGEE. This CDR3 region has 15 residues. The CDR3 here is CASSVGVQQNYGYTF. The CDR3, as DNA: TGTGCCAGCAGCGTAGGTGTCCAGCAAAACTATGGCTACACCTTC. Filled out from reference TRBV9 and TRBJ1-2, the complete variable domain reads DSGVTQTPKHLITATGQRVTLRCSPRSGDLSVYWYQQSLDQGLQFLIQYYNGEERAKGNILERFSAQQFPDLHSELNLSSLELGDSALYFCASSVGVQQNYGYTFGSGTRLTVV.

On this clonotype: This may be a read error: a much more frequent sequence differs by one nucleotide. The gene calls are TRBV4-2 and TRBJ2-7; 7 bases align to TRBD1. The CDR3 extends over 15 amino acids. Per the germline V gene, CDR1 is LGHNA and CDR2 is YNFKEQ. The CDR3 reads CVSSQGRTGAYEQYF. In nucleotides, the CDR3 is TGTGTCAGCAGCCAAGGACGCACAGGGGCCTACGAGCAGTACTTC.